This entry lists 20 T cell receptor beta chains sequenced from one sample in a study of T-cell reconstitution after alpha-beta-depleted transplantation in children. Preparation of the TCRbeta library was carried out with unique molecular identifiers. TCRdb redid the calling of the PCR reads with MiXCR, one entry per CDR3 protein. Of about 420,000 distinct CDR3 sequences listed, about a tenth are singletons. The source was PBMCs from the stem cell graft donor, collected from the stem cell graft. These receptors originate from a human donor who donated a stem cell graft to a child with acute myeloid leukemia.

This clonotype was detected many times. The rearrangement joins TRBV20-1 to TRBJ1-2; 9 nucleotides align to TRBD1. This CDR3 comprises 13 residues. Germline loops: CDR1 DFQATT, CDR2 SNEGSKA (reference sequence). Germline trimming cut 5 bases from V and 3 bases from J; bases unmatched to any gene: 4. CDR3 nucleotide sequence: TGCAGTGCTCCCCGGGACAGGGACTATGGCTACACCTTC. Its translation: CSAPRDRDYGYTF.

This clonotype occurred many times. The chain has TRBV7-8 and TRBJ1-6, with D maybe TRBD1 (6 bases). Germline V gene sequence: CDR1 SGHVS, CDR2 FQNEAQ. Trimming shortened V by 0 bases and J by 7 bases, and 7 bases separated the two germline ends. The CDR3 loop spans 14 amino acids. CDR3 DNA sequence: TGTGCCAGCAGCTTAGCAGGGGGAAATTCACCCCTCCACTTT. It specifies CASSLAGGNSPLHF.

This clonotype was seen a single time. The chain recombines TRBV12-5 with TRBJ2-1, with TRBD2 identical over 9 bases. Losses at the gene ends were 7 bases for V and 7 bases for J; bases not matched to a gene: 5. Per germline, CDR1 LGHNT and CDR2 FRNRAP. The CDR3 length is 13 residues. The CDR3 region is CASDLGLANEQFF. The CDR3 DNA is TGTGCTAGTGACCTGGGACTAGCTAATGAGCAGTTCTTC. Based on the CDR3 plus reference TRBV12-5 and TRBJ2-1, the full variable domain is DARVTQTPRHKVTEMGQEVTMRCQPILGHNTVFWYRQTMMQGLELLAYFRNRAPLDDSGMPKDRFSAEMPDATLATLKIQPSEPRDSAVYFCASDLGLANEQFFGPGTRLTVL.

The chain is built from TRBV7-3 and TRBJ2-2; D ambiguous. V was pared by 5 bases and J by 4 bases, with 14 bases between. The CDR3 length is 15 residues. Germline V lookup: CDR1 SGHTA, CDR2 FQGTGA. The CDR3 DNA reads TGTGCCAGCAGCCCACAGCTAGGTGGCACCGGGGAGCTGTTTTTT. It translates to CASSPQLGGTGELFF.

At least ten counts were recorded for this clonotype. The chain carries TRBV12-3 or TRBV12-4 and TRBJ2-7, with 9 bases matching TRBD1. V lost 1 base to trimming and J lost 6 bases; unmatched junction nucleotides: 7. This CDR3 region has 15 residues. The CDR3 sequence: CASSLVGTGIFEQYF. For the CDR3, the DNA is TGTGCCAGCAGTTTAGTGGGGACAGGGATCTTCGAGCAGTACTTC.

This clonotype was seen more than once but under ten times. The chain combines TRBV11-2 with TRBJ1-2; D remains unclear. The CDR3 extends over 13 amino acids. Germline V lookup: CDR1 SGHAT, CDR2 FQNNGV. Trimming shortened V by 1 base and J by 8 bases, and 11 bases separated the two germline ends. The CDR3 region has the DNA TGTGCCAGCAGCTTAGCCGGGCAAGGGGGCTACACCTTC. Amino acid sequence: CASSLAGQGGYTF. Combining the CDR3 with reference TRBV11-2 and TRBJ1-2 gives the whole variable domain EAGVAQSPRYKIIEKRQSVAFWCNPISGHATLYWYQQILGQGPKLLIQFQNNGVVDDSQLPKDRFSAERLKGVDSTLKIQPAKLEDSAVYLCASSLAGQGGYTFGSGTRLTVV.

The V call is TRBV7-8, the J call TRBJ2-7, with D hard to call. Germline V gives CDR1 SGHVS, CDR2 FQNEAQ. Trimming took 5 bases from V and 7 from J, leaving 21 bases between them. This CDR3 has 15 amino acids. In DNA form, the CDR3 reads TGTGCCAGCAGCCCAACGTCATCCCTCCTCTGGGAGCAGTACGTC. Translated, it gives CASSPTSSLLWEQYV.

This clonotype occurred a few times. V usage is TRBV7-2 and J usage is TRBJ2-1; D is perhaps TRBD2 (5 bases). The CDR3 length is 14 residues. V was pared by 4 bases and J by 9 bases, with 16 bases between. Germline CDR1 reads SGHTA; CDR2 reads FQGNSA. This chain's CDR3 is CASSSGLVVGEQFF. The CDR3 bases are TGTGCCAGCAGCTCAGGACTGGTAGTCGGTGAGCAGTTCTTC.

This clonotype was detected a few times. The gene calls are TRBV6-5 and TRBJ2-3; TRBD1 might be the D (5 bases). CDR3 length: 14 amino acids. Germline CDR1 reads MNHEY; CDR2 reads SVGAGI. Trimming shortened V by 3 bases and J by 0 bases, and 7 bases separated the two germline ends. The CDR3 here is CASSYYRSTDTQYF. The CDR3, as DNA: TGTGCCAGCAGTTATTACAGGAGCACAGATACGCAGTATTTT.

This clonotype was recorded at least ten times. The CDR3 coding sequence is TGTGCCAGCAGCCAAGAACCCAGTGAAACCTACGAGCAGTACTTC. This codes for CASSQEPSETYEQYF. The chain combines TRBV4-2 with TRBJ2-7; D uncertain. V lost 0 bases and J lost 2, with 11 bases in between. Germline V lookup: CDR1 LGHNA, CDR2 YNFKEQ. The length of the CDR3 is 15 residues.

This clonotype was counted ten times or more. This sequence joins TRBV5-6 and TRBJ2-3; D unclear. There are 12 residues in the CDR3. Germline V gene lookup returns CDR1 SGHDT and CDR2 YYEEEE. V lost 0 bases and J lost 6, with 5 bases in between. The CDR3 reads CASSLAWDTQYF. CDR3 sequence (DNA): TGTGCCAGCAGCTTGGCCTGGGATACGCAGTATTTT.

V and J are TRBV20-1 and TRBJ2-3; a possible D gene is TRBD2 (5 bases). V was clipped by 0 bases and J by 2 bases, with 12 bases between them. The CDR3 sequence is 15 residues long. The germline CDR1 and CDR2 sequences are DFQATT and SNEGSKA (reference sequence). The CDR3 loop reads CSARDLTRTTDTQYF. CDR3 bases: TGCAGTGCTAGAGATCTCACTAGAACCACAGATACGCAGTATTTT.

The gene calls are TRBV15 and TRBJ2-7, with 8 bases matching TRBD2. The CDR3 covers 16 residues. V lost 1 base and J lost 5; bases outside the gene matches: 10. Per germline, CDR1 LNHNV and CDR2 YYDKDF (reference sequence). Written as DNA, the CDR3 is TGTGCCACCAGCAGAGCCTCAGCGGGAGCCCTCCACGAGCAGTACTTC. It yields the protein CATSRASAGALHEQYF.

This clonotype was seen a few times. This chain joins TRBV12-3 or TRBV12-4 and TRBJ2-2; TRBD1 is a possible D gene (5 bases). The length of the CDR3 is 15 residues. V lost 4 bases and J 6 bases, leaving 15 bases between the germline ends. The CDR3 reads CASSYPQGVSGELFF. The DNA for the CDR3 is TGTGCCAGCAGTTACCCGCAGGGTGTTTCCGGGGAGCTGTTTTTT.

This chain uses TRBV23-1 with TRBJ2-3; 8 bases align to TRBD1. TRBV23-1 falls under the ORF class, with uncertain function. The CDR3 runs to 17 residues. The V segment lost 0 bases and the J segment 2 bases; nucleotides outside the gene matches: 7. CDR3 DNA: TGCGCCAGCAGTCAATCGAACAGGGGGATGTCCACAGATACGCAGTATTTT. Its protein product is CASSQSNRGMSTDTQYF.

The chain joins TRBV10-3 to TRBJ2-7, with a tentative D call TRBD1 (5 bases). V was clipped by 7 bases and J by 0 bases, with 16 bases between them. This CDR3 contains 15 residues. Germline CDR1 ENHRY, CDR2 SYGVKD. CDR3 in amino acids: CAIIFGAPSSYEQYV. CDR3 DNA sequence: TGTGCCATCATTTTTGGGGCCCCCAGCTCCTACGAGCAGTACGTC.

Ten or more counts support this clonotype. The chain uses TRBV20-1 and TRBJ2-4, with D unclear. With 5 bases removed from V and 2 bases from J, the gap between germline ends came to 13 bases. CDR3 length: 14 residues. The germline CDR1 and CDR2 sequences are DFQATT and SNEGSKA (reference sequence). DNA of the CDR3: TGCAGTGCTTGGCTAAAGGAATCCAAAAACATTCAGTACTTC. Its protein product is CSAWLKESKNIQYF.

This clonotype was counted a few times. This chain links TRBV3-1 with TRBJ2-5; the D gene is possibly TRBD2 (5 bases). Germline CDR1 reads LGHDT; CDR2 reads YNNKEL (reference sequence). Trimming left V 2 bases short and J 4 bases short, with 11 bases between. The CDR3 extends over 14 amino acids. CDR3: CASSQPFEGETQYF. CDR3 sequence (DNA): TGTGCCAGCAGCCAACCTTTTGAGGGAGAGACCCAGTACTTC.

This clonotype has just a few counts. The genes are TRBV9 and TRBJ2-1, with a possible D match to TRBD2 (6 bases). In germline, CDR1 is SGDLS, CDR2 YYNGEE. Trimming took off 3 bases at V and 7 bases at J, with 14 bases between the two ends. This CDR3 is 14 amino acids long. CDR3 sequence reads: CASSEEGRSNEQFF. CDR3 coding DNA: TGTGCCAGCAGCGAGGAGGGCCGATCTAATGAGCAGTTCTTC.

This clonotype came up many times. J is TRBJ1-1 and V is TRBV6-2 or TRBV6-3; D unresolved. The CDR3 totals 12 residues. The V end was cut by 2 bases, the J end by 9 bases, with 10 bases between. CDR1 is MNHEY, CDR2 SVGEGT, per germline. This CDR3 reads CASSYPDRKAFF. Written as DNA, the CDR3 is TGTGCCAGCAGTTACCCGGATCGGAAAGCTTTCTTT.